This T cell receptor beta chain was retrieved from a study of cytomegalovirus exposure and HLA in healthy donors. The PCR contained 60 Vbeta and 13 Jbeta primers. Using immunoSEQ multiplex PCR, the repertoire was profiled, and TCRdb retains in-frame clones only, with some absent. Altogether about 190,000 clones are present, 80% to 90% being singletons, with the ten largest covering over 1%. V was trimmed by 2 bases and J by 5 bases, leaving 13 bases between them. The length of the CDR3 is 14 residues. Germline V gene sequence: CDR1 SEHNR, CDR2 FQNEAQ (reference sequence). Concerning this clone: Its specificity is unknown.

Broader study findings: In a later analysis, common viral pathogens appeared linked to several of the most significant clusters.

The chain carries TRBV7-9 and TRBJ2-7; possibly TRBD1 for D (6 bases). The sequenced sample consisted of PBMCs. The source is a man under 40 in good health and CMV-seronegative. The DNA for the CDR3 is TGTGCCAGCAGCTTAACGCAGGGGAGCGACGAGCAGTACTTC. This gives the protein CASSLTQGSDEQYF. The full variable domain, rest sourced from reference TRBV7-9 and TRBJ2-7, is DTGVSQNPRHKITKRGQNVTFRCDPISEHNRLYWYRQTLGQGPEFLTYFQNEAQLEKSRLLSDRFSAERPKGSFSTLEIQRTEQGDSAMYLCASSLTQGSDEQYFGPGTRLTVT.